The present T cell receptor (beta chain) was sequenced within a study of shared clonotypes between healthy human individuals. Study-wide background: Each donor's CD8 memory used one plate, CD8 naive two, each CD4 subset three.

CD45RO negativity and positive selection for CCR7 defined naive CD8 cells, a population that excluded terminally differentiated effector memory CD45RA+ cells. The table came from immunoSEQ multiplex PCR; TCRdb's copy has only in-frame clones and leaves some out. The data contain 700,000 to 950,000 clones, 90% to 98% of them seen just once; the ten biggest clones take up 0.2% to 0.25%. CDR1 is LNHDA, CDR2 SQIVND, per germline (reference sequence). The V gene lost 8 bases and the J gene lost 8 bases, with 33 bases spanning the gap. The CDR3 runs to 18 residues. Note on this clone: What it recognizes is unknown.

Study results and caveats: Even with large depth, rarefaction showed that sorted-subset sequencing was incomplete. Expectations were that clonotype sharing among donors would be affected by sequencing depth.

The chain joins TRBV19 to TRBJ1-2; D remains unclear. The sequence derives from a man aged 25 to 40 in good health. The sequencing input was naive CD8+ T cells sorted from blood. The CDR3 here is CASSWRASLLPQTRGYTF. The CDR3 nucleotides read TGTGCCAGTTCCTGGAGGGCATCCCTCCTCCCACAAACGAGGGGCTACACCTTC.